Following are 16 T cell receptor beta chains from one sample sequenced in a study of brain T cells in children with intractable seizures (dated by TCRdb to the early 2020s). Per the publication, the time point label means: resected brain tissue, or blood drawn just prior to surgery. The receptor library was made with the immunoSEQ multiplex PCR assay. Drawn from immuneACCESS, this table holds only the in-frame rearrangements with V and J called that TCRdb kept. Clones are partly lost; checked studies trace under half to an unresolved V gene and leave the rest unexplained. The sample table shows 35,000 to 50,000 clones, and approximately 92% are seen once. The ten largest account for 5% to 6.5% of the sample. The sequencing used peripheral blood, collected at surgery. These receptors all stem from a girl aged 2 to 9 with tuberous sclerosis and intractable seizures.

V and J are TRBV10-3 and TRBJ2-7, with TRBD1 identical over 10 bases. The CDR3 runs 17 residues. Germline assignment: CDR1 ENHRY and CDR2 SYGVKD. Trimming took 3 bases from V and 2 from J; bases not matched to a gene: 10. The CDR3 here is CAISDRGGTGETYEQYV. CDR3 bases: TGTGCCATCAGTGATAGGGGTGGGACAGGGGAAACCTACGAGCAGTACGTC.

CDR3 protein: CASSPRRATNTEAFF. The CDR3 nucleotides read TGTGCCAGCAGCCCCCGGCGGGCGACGAACACTGAAGCTTTCTTT. The chain combines TRBV7-2 with TRBJ1-1; D is ambiguous. CDR1 SGHTA and CDR2 FQGNSA come from the germline V gene. CDR3 size: 15 residues. The V gene lost 5 bases and the J gene lost 1 base, with 14 bases spanning the gap.

The V and J genes are TRBV10-3 and TRBJ2-1, with D tentatively TRBD2 (5 bases). The CDR3 spans 15 residues. V dropped 10 bases and J dropped 5 bases, with 21 bases sitting between them. Germline V gene lookup returns CDR1 ENHRY and CDR2 SYGVKD. CDR3 nucleotides: TGTGCCACCCTGTTCCCGGGGTTGCAGGACAATGAGCAGTTCTTC. This encodes CATLFPGLQDNEQFF.

In DNA, the CDR3 is TGTGCCAGCAGCTTAGACAAGAACCGCTACGAGCAGTACGTC. It translates to CASSLDKNRYEQYV. The chain has TRBV7-8 and TRBJ2-7; D ambiguous. V lost 1 base to trimming and J lost 3 bases, with 10 bases between them. The CDR3 spans 14 residues. Germline V CDR1 and CDR2: SGHVS, FQNEAQ.

This chain uses TRBV24-1 with TRBJ2-3; D perhaps matches TRBD1 (6 bases). Per the germline V gene, CDR1 is KGHDR and CDR2 is SFDVKD. V lost 4 bases, J lost 5 bases, and 9 bases lay in between. This CDR3 has 13 amino acids. CDR3 bases: TGTGCCACCAGTGACAGGGGAAGAGATACGCAGTATTTT. Translation: CATSDRGRDTQYF.

This rearrangement joins TRBV11-2 to TRBJ2-7; D is uncertain. The CDR3 is made up of 11 amino acids. The germline V gene encodes CDR1 SGHAT and CDR2 FQNNGV. Between the trimmed V and J ends, which lost 3 bases and 6 bases, there was a span of 6 bases. The CDR3 DNA reads as TGTGCCAGCAGCTTCCGCACCGAGCAGTACGTC. This gives the protein CASSFRTEQYV.

The V gene is TRBV7-2, the J gene TRBJ1-1, with D unclear. The germline V and J ends were trimmed by 1 base and 0 bases, with 12 bases remaining between them. This CDR3 has 16 amino acids. The germline gives CDR1 SGHTA, CDR2 FQGNSA. The CDR3 sequence: CASSLELGRMNTEAFF. The CDR3 nucleotides are TGTGCCAGCAGCTTAGAACTCGGACGTATGAACACTGAAGCTTTCTTT.

The chain carries TRBV6-5 and TRBJ1-6; D not certain. V shed 6 bases and J shed 8 bases, with 11 bases lying between them. Germline V gene lookup returns CDR1 MNHEY and CDR2 SVGAGI. This CDR3 has 13 amino acids. This CDR3 reads CASSQGGHSPLHF. Here the CDR3 DNA reads TGTGCCAGCAGCCAAGGTGGCCATTCACCCCTCCACTTT.

V is TRBV9 and J is TRBJ1-1, with no clear D. Germline CDR1 and CDR2: SGDLS and YYNGEE. This CDR3 has 14 residues. Trimming took off 4 bases at V and 1 base at J, with 11 bases between the two ends. CDR3 nucleotides: TGTGCCAGCAGCCCGCACGGTAAGAACACTGAAGCTTTCTTT. Its translation: CASSPHGKNTEAFF.

The chain combines TRBV19 with TRBJ2-2; no definite D call. V lost 3 bases and J lost 1, with 6 bases in between. The CDR3 runs 14 residues. Germline V gives CDR1 LNHDA, CDR2 SQIVND (reference sequence). The CDR3 region is CASSMAGNTGELFF. CDR3 nucleotide sequence: TGTGCCAGTAGTATGGCAGGGAACACCGGGGAGCTGTTTTTT.

V is TRBV6-4 and J is TRBJ2-3; 9 bases align to TRBD2. Germline CDR1 reads MRHNA; CDR2 reads SNTAGT. This CDR3 spans 15 amino acids. With V trimmed by 6 bases and J by 0 bases, 4 bases remained unmatched. CDR3 in amino acids: CASSGGGASTDTQYF. The DNA for the CDR3 is TGTGCCAGCAGCGGCGGGGGGGCTAGCACAGATACGCAGTATTTT.

The chain carries TRBV6-6 and TRBJ1-2, with D perhaps matching TRBD1 (5 bases). The CDR3 is made up of 14 amino acids. The germline V gene has CDR1 MNHNY and CDR2 SVGAGI (reference sequence). V lost 2 bases, J lost 4 bases, and 11 bases lay in between. In DNA, the CDR3 is TGTGCCAGCAGTTACGTGCGGGGGGTCTATGGCTACACCTTC. Translation gives CASSYVRGVYGYTF.

J is TRBJ2-1 and V is TRBV5-6, with D unclear. CDR3 length equals 11 residues. The germline V and J ends were trimmed by 2 bases and 4 bases, with 1 base remaining between them. Germline loops: CDR1 SGHDT, CDR2 YYEEEE. The CDR3: CASSFYNEQFF. DNA for the CDR3: TGTGCCAGCAGCTTTTACAATGAGCAGTTCTTC.

V is TRBV29-1 and J is TRBJ2-2; a possible D gene is TRBD1 (6 bases). The CDR3 runs 16 residues. V was cut by 2 bases and J by 2 bases, with 15 bases left in between. Germline V lookup: CDR1 SQVTM, CDR2 ANQGSEA. The CDR3 nucleotides read TGCAGCGTTGAACTCAGGGGAAAGGGAAACACCGGGGAGCTGTTTTTT. Encoded protein: CSVELRGKGNTGELFF.

The rearrangement joins TRBV11-2 to TRBJ2-2; 9 bases fit TRBD1. Germline loops: CDR1 SGHAT, CDR2 FQNNGV. The CDR3 totals 17 residues. Unmatched junction bases numbered 10, after V lost 4 bases and J lost 4 bases. Here the CDR3 DNA reads TGTGCCAGCAGCTCACCAGGACAGGGGATTCCCACCGGGGAGCTGTTTTTT. Translated: CASSSPGQGIPTGELFF.

This CDR3 reads CASSFITTVQGGWVDEQFF. The CDR3 nucleotides read TGCGCCAGCAGCTTTATAACCACAGTACAGGGAGGGTGGGTCGATGAGCAGTTCTTC. The J gene is TRBJ2-1, the V gene TRBV5-1, with D possibly matching TRBD2 (7 bases). Trimming removed 2 bases at V and 8 bases at J, with 29 bases between. Germline V lookup: CDR1 SGHRS, CDR2 YFSETQ. The CDR3 runs to 19 residues.